This T cell receptor beta chain was recovered during a study of T cell responses to AZD1222 COVID-19 vaccine. This clone occurred a few times. The assay was immunoSEQ multiplex PCR, and TCRdb's table has in-frame clones only and misses some. The sample yields more than 85,000 clones, about 88% seen once. There are 16 residues in the CDR3. Germline V CDR1 and CDR2: MNHEY, SMNVEV (reference sequence). V lost 6 bases to trimming and J lost 0 bases, with 14 bases between them. The chain employs TRBV27 and TRBJ2-2, with D maybe TRBD1 (6 bases). This clonotype was sampled from an adult in good health. The sequenced sample was peripheral blood, obtained on day 0 of AZD1222 vaccination. CDR3 nucleotide sequence: TGTGCCAGCAGGCTCAACAGGGTCGCGAACACCGGGGAGCTGTTTTTT. Residues: CASRLNRVANTGELFF.